Following are 4 T cell receptor beta chains from one sample sequenced in a study of response to subunit inactivated influenza vaccine. Each CDR3 protein is one row after TCRdb ran MiXCR on the RT-PCR reads. The repertoire holds about half a million distinct CDR3 sequences, with approximately 10% as singletons. Sequencing used PBMCs from blood, obtained 45 days after vaccination. Source of these receptors: a man aged 45-65 years who received an inactivated influenza vaccine.

The V call is TRBV11-2, the J call TRBJ2-2; D unresolved. Per the germline V gene, CDR1 is SGHAT and CDR2 is FQNNGV. The CDR3 is 16 amino acids. With 6 bases removed from V and 0 bases from J, the gap between germline ends came to 14 bases. Here the CDR3 reads CASSSWDRTNTGELFF. CDR3 sequence (DNA): TGTGCCAGCAGTTCCTGGGATAGAACGAACACCGGGGAGCTGTTTTTT.

V and J are TRBV6-1 and TRBJ2-7; 9 bases are a match to TRBD1. J lost 5 bases, V lost 6 bases, and 8 bases had no gene match. The CDR3 is 14 amino acids. Germline V gene data show CDR1 as MNHNS and CDR2 as SASEGT. CDR3 coding DNA: TGTGCCAGCAGACCCGGGACAGGGTGGAACGAGCAGTACTTC. Its translation is CASRPGTGWNEQYF.

This clonotype turned up a few times. The V call is TRBV10-3, the J call TRBJ2-1, with TRBD2 as a possible D gene (6 bases). With 0 bases removed from V and 4 bases from J, the gap between germline ends came to 7 bases. Germline CDR1 is ENHRY and CDR2 is SYGVKD. This CDR3 spans 14 amino acids. DNA for the CDR3: TGTGCCATCAGTGAGTCTCGGGGGTACAATGAGCAGTTCTTC. Encoded protein: CAISESRGYNEQFF.

The chain has TRBV10-3 and TRBJ2-1; 11 nucleotides line up with TRBD2. V was clipped by 5 bases and J by 0 bases; unmatched bases: 6. This CDR3 spans 17 amino acids. Germline V CDR1 and CDR2: ENHRY, SYGVKD. Here the CDR3 reads CAISPTSGGRSYNEQFF. The CDR3 DNA is TGTGCCATCAGTCCTACTAGCGGGGGCCGCTCCTACAATGAGCAGTTCTTC.